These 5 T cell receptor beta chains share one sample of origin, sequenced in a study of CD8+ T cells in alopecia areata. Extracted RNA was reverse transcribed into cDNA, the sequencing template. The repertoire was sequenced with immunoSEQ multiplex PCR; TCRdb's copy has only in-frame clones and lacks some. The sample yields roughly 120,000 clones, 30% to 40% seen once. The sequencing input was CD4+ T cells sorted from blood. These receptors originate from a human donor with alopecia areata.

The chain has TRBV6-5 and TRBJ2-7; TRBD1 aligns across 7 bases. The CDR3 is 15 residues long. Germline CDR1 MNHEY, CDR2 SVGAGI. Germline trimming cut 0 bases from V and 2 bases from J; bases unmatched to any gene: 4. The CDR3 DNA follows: TGTGCCAGCAGTTACTCGAGGGGGCCCACCTACGAGCAGTACTTC. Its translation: CASSYSRGPTYEQYF.

In DNA form, the CDR3 reads TGCAGCGCCGAAGGGGTGAGGGGTGGAAACACCATATATTTT. It is translated as CSAEGVRGGNTIYF. The V and J genes are TRBV29-1 and TRBJ1-3; D may be TRBD1 (5 bases). The V and J ends lost 7 bases and 3 bases respectively, with 16 bases between them. The germline CDR1 and CDR2 sequences are SQVTM and ANQGSEA. This CDR3 region has 14 residues.

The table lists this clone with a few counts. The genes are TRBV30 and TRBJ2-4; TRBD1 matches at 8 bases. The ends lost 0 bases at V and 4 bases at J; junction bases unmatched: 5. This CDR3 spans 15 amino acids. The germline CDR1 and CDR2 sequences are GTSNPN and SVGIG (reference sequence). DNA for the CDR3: TGTGCCTGGAGTGTACTAAGGGACAGGAAAAACATTCAGTACTTC. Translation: CAWSVLRDRKNIQYF.

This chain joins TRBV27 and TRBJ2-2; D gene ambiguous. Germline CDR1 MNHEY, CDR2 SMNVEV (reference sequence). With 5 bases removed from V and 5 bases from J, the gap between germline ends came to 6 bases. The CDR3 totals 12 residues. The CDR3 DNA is TGTGCCAGCAGTCATCTTACCGGGGAGCTGTTTTTT. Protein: CASSHLTGELFF.

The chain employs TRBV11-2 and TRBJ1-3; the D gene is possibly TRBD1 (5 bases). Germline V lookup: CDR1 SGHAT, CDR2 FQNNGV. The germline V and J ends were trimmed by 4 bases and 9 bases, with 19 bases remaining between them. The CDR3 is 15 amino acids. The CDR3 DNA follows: TGTGCCAGCAGCTCCGTTGGGGCAAGATCCAGCACCATATATTTT. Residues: CASSSVGARSSTIYF.